This T cell receptor beta chain came from a study of T-cell memory formation after mild COVID-19. About the research overall: Largely donor-specific TCR clusters were found.

The CDR3 runs to 16 residues. The germline V gene encodes CDR1 DFQATT and CDR2 SNEGSKA (reference sequence). The V gene end was trimmed by 0 bases and the J gene end by 3 bases; junction bases not matched to a gene: 6. The study's findings and limits: The CD4+ clones that contracted clustered mainly within CM and EM, and the CD8+ clones concentrated in EMRA. The pre-infection memory compartment contained some responding clones, suggesting cross-reactive memory joined. There was a balanced CD4/CD8 profile in clones contracting day 15 to 85, and later expanders leaned CD4+.

Details on this clonotype: What it recognizes is unknown.

TCRdb itself ran the 5' RACE reads through MiXCR, one entry per CDR3 protein. The sample shows about 200,000 distinct CDR3 sequences, approximately 16% of them seen only once. What was sequenced was PBMCs or a T cell subset sorted from them (not recorded which). This rearrangement joins TRBV20-1 to TRBJ2-2, with 8 nucleotides matching TRBD2. This TCR was sampled from an adult woman who had mild COVID-19 (a few samples of this study predate the infection). Cell type and time point are not known. The CDR3: CSARDLTSDYTGELFF. In DNA form, the CDR3 reads TGCAGTGCTAGAGATCTGACTAGCGACTACACCGGGGAGCTGTTTTTT.